The rows below give T cell receptor beta chains drawn from one sample of a study of Graves' ophthalmopathy and Graves' hyperthyroidism. MiXCR, run by TCRdb on the multiplex PCR reads, gives a single entry per CDR3 protein. Counted here are about 340,000 distinct CDR3 sequences, 15% to 20% occurring once; the ten biggest clones make up roughly an eighth. The sample taken for sequencing was peripheral blood. These receptors originate from an adult man with Graves' ophthalmopathy. The CDR3 runs from the conserved cysteine through the conserved F or W. Fields, in order: D gene, J gene, V gene, clone size, CDR3 protein, CDR3 DNA. A D gene is named only where the DNA matches it firmly. Clone sizes are given selectively: once, few, many, or a class where the clone is expanded.

TRBD1	TRBJ1-2	TRBV5-4	many	CASSMDRGLQNYGYTF	TGTGCCAGCAGCATGGACAGGGGCCTACAAAACTATGGCTACACCTTC
TRBD2	TRBJ2-7	TRBV9	many	CASSVATGGFYEQYF	TGTGCCAGCAGCGTAGCTACGGGGGGGTTCTACGAGCAGTACTTC
-	TRBJ2-5	TRBV29-1	-	CSVEGRLSTQTQYF	TGCAGCGTTGAAGGCCGTCTATCGACTCAGACCCAGTACTTC
TRBD1	TRBJ1-5	TRBV10-3	many	CAISAGQGGAYSNQPQHF	TGTGCCATCAGTGCTGGGCAGGGGGGGGCTTATAGCAATCAGCCCCAGCATTTT
-	TRBJ1-5	TRBV19	once	CAWSVGFMATKRGSNQPQHF	TGTGCCTGGAGTGTTGGCTTTATGGCAACAAAAAGGGGTAGCAATCAGCCCCAGCATTTT
-	TRBJ1-1	TRBV20-1	many	CSAPLSGREAFF	TGCAGTGCTCCCCTATCCGGCAGGGAAGCTTTCTTT
TRBD1	TRBJ1-2	TRBV15	once	CATNLDRDYGYTF	TGTGCCACCAACCTCGACAGGGACTATGGCTACACCTTC
TRBD1	TRBJ1-1	TRBV19	many	CATRTGAWNTEAFF	TGTGCCACTCGGACAGGGGCATGGAACACTGAAGCTTTCTTT
-	TRBJ2-7	TRBV19	-	CASSIRAKQGYEQYF	TGTGCCAGTAGTATAAGGGCGAAACAGGGCTACGAGCAGTACTTC
-	TRBJ2-6	TRBV28	many	CASSSLTGTALGANVLTF	TGTGCCAGCAGTTCCCTGACAGGGACTGCCCTTGGGGCCAACGTCCTGACTTTC
-	TRBJ2-7	TRBV4-1	many	CASSQLIRGQYEQYF	TGCGCCAGCAGCCAGCTTATAAGGGGCCAGTACGAGCAGTACTTC
TRBD2	TRBJ2-7	TRBV6-5	-	CASSSSTSGRIVQYF	TGTGCCAGCAGTTCGTCGACTAGCGGGAGGATCGTGCAGTACTTC
-	TRBJ1-3	TRBV11-2	-	CASSLEARQPLSGNTIYF	TGTGCCAGCAGCTTAGAGGCACGACAACCTCTCTCTGGAAACACCATATATTTT
-	TRBJ1-3	TRBV7-8	many	CASSSSVGNTIYF	TGTGCCAGCAGCTCGTCCGTCGGAAACACCATATATTTT